The entry below describes one T cell receptor beta chain. These data belong to a study of T cells in narcolepsy. Repertoires were generated with immunoSEQ multiplex PCR, while TCRdb's copy carries only in-frame clones and drops some. The sample lists some 33,000 clones, 85% to 90% occurring once. Sample: CD45RA- memory CD4+ T cells from PBMCs. The sequence was obtained from a human donor with narcolepsy.

CDR3 amino acids: CASSPRQGNSNQPQHF. CDR3 nucleotides: TGTGCCAGTAGTCCACGACAGGGGAATAGCAATCAGCCCCAGCATTTT. The chain is built from TRBV19 and TRBJ1-5; 8 bases map to TRBD1. This CDR3 comprises 16 residues. Germline values: CDR1 LNHDA, CDR2 SQIVND (reference sequence). The V segment lost 5 bases and the J segment 0 bases; nucleotides outside the gene matches: 6.